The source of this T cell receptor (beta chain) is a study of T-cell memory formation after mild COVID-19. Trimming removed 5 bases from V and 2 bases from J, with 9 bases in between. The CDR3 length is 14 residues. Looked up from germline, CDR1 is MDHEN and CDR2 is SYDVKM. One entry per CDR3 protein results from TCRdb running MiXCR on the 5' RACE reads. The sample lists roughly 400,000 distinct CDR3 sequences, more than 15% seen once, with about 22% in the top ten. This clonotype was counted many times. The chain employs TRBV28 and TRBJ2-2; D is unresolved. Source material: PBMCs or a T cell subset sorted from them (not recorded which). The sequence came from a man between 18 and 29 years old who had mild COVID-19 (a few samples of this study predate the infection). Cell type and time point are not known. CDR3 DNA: TGTGCCAGCAGTCCAGGATTCAACACCGGGGAGCTGTTTTTT. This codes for CASSPGFNTGELFF.